One sample yielded the 22 T cell receptor beta chains listed below, sequenced in a study of spatial heterogeneity in lung cancer. TCRdb re-analysed the 5' RACE reads in MiXCR, keeping a single row per CDR3 protein. There are around 6,000 distinct CDR3 sequences in the sample; 9.5% to 15% occur only once, and 16% lies in the top ten. The sample's time point: sample taken at primary tumor resection. Tumor, nontumor lung or frozen PBMC supplied whole RNA, sequenced without sorting. Source: normal lung tissue next to the tumor, taken at surgery. These receptors were obtained from a male donor with early-stage non-small cell lung cancer.

This clonotype is labeled medium-sized. The chain links TRBV6-1 to TRBJ1-2; 7 nucleotides match TRBD1. Germline trimming cut 0 bases from V and 10 bases from J; bases unmatched to any gene: 11. Germline values: CDR1 MNHNS, CDR2 SASEGT. This CDR3 has 15 amino acids. The CDR3 loop is CASSEAGGTALNYTF. CDR3 in DNA: TGTGCCAGCAGTGAAGCTGGCGGGACAGCGTTGAACTACACCTTC.

Ten or more counts support this clonotype. The rearrangement links TRBV4-3 to TRBJ1-2; D is ambiguous. CDR1 and CDR2 from the germline V gene are LGHNA and YSLEER. Trimming cost V 5 bases and J 4 bases, with 11 bases left between them. The CDR3 spans 13 residues. The CDR3 here is CASSASISYGYTF. For the CDR3, the DNA is TGCGCCAGCAGCGCCTCGATATCCTATGGCTACACCTTC.

This clonotype rates as medium-sized. The CDR3 region has the DNA TGCAGTGCTAGCCCTCCCGGGTTTACAGATACGCAGTATTTT. Amino acid sequence: CSASPPGFTDTQYF. The rearrangement joins TRBV20-1 to TRBJ2-3, with unresolved D. CDR3 length equals 14 residues. The germline CDR1 and CDR2 sequences are DFQATT and SNEGSKA (reference sequence). The V end was cut by 3 bases, the J end by 3 bases, with 13 bases between.

In this sample, this clonotype is medium-sized. The CDR3 DNA reads as TGTGCCAGCAGTTCGAGCTCCTATAATTCACCCCTCCACTTT. Encoded protein: CASSSSSYNSPLHF. The V call is TRBV6-5, the J call TRBJ1-6; D gene ambiguous. The germline V gene encodes CDR1 MNHEY and CDR2 SVGAGI. The CDR3 contains 14 residues. Deletions cut 4 bases from V and 0 bases from J, with 4 bases between.

This clonotype came up many times. The gene calls are TRBV30 and TRBJ2-1; TRBD1 is a possible D gene (5 bases). This CDR3 has 15 amino acids. V lost 2 bases, J lost 0 bases, and 11 bases lay in between. Germline lookup yields CDR1 GTSNPN and CDR2 SVGIG (reference sequence). CDR3 in DNA: TGTGCCTGGAGTTGGGGCGAGCGCTCCTACAATGAGCAGTTCTTC. Its protein is CAWSWGERSYNEQFF.

This clonotype was observed many times. The V gene is TRBV11-3, the J gene TRBJ2-3; TRBD2 agrees at 13 bases. Germline-derived CDR1 and CDR2 are SGHNT and YENEEA. CDR3 size: 15 residues. The V segment lost 6 bases and the J segment 6 bases; nucleotides outside the gene matches: 6. CDR3 sequence: CASRRGLAGADTQYF. CDR3 nucleotides: TGTGCCAGCAGACGAGGACTAGCGGGAGCGGATACGCAGTATTTT. Using reference TRBV11-3 and TRBJ2-3 for the parts outside the CDR3, the full variable domain is EAGVVQSPRYKIIEKKQPVAFWCNPISGHNTLYWYLQNLGQGPELLIRYENEEAVDDSQLPKDRFSAERLKGVDSTLKIQPAELGDSAVYLCASRRGLAGADTQYFGPGTRLTVL.

This clonotype is judged medium-sized (0.01 to 0.1%). The gene calls are TRBV6-1 and TRBJ2-3; a weak D match, TRBD2 (5 bases). The CDR3 runs to 18 residues. Germline V gives CDR1 MNHNS, CDR2 SASEGT. Trimming stripped 2 bases from V and 4 bases from J, with 22 bases between. DNA for the CDR3: TGTGCCAGCAGTGAAATAAATGGGCCCTCGGTGGGAGCAGATACGCAGTATTTT. It encodes CASSEINGPSVGADTQYF.

This chain uses TRBV4-1 with TRBJ2-1; 11 bases are shared with TRBD2. The CDR3 covers 15 residues. CDR1 and CDR2 (germline): MGHRA, YSYEKL. V trimming: 2 bases; J trimming: 5 bases; junction bases outside the gene matches: 2. In nucleotides, the CDR3 is TGCGCCAGCAGCCAAAAACTAGCGGGGGACAATGAGCAGTTCTTC. It yields the protein CASSQKLAGDNEQFF.

The V and J genes are TRBV30 and TRBJ1-4; no firm D call. Trimming shortened V by 0 bases and J by 5 bases, and 10 bases separated the two germline ends. Germline CDR1 reads GTSNPN; CDR2 reads SVGIG (reference sequence). CDR3 size: 14 residues. CDR3 amino acids: CAWSVGTANEKLFF. The CDR3 bases are TGTGCCTGGAGTGTTGGAACTGCGAATGAAAAACTGTTTTTT.

The gene calls are TRBV12-3 or TRBV12-4 and TRBJ1-1; 8 bases align to TRBD1. The ends lost 4 bases at V and 6 bases at J; junction bases unmatched: 7. This CDR3 region has 14 residues. The DNA of the CDR3 is TGTGCCAGCAGTTCACAGGGGGGGGTCGCTGAAGCTTTCTTT. Translation: CASSSQGGVAEAFF.

This clonotype was counted many times. This chain connects TRBV7-8 to TRBJ1-1, with no clear D. Deletions cut 2 bases from V and 1 base from J, with 8 bases between. The CDR3 extends over 14 amino acids. From germline, CDR1 is SGHVS and CDR2 FQNEAQ. CDR3 bases: TGTGCCAGCAGCTTATTGCCAGAGAACACTGAAGCTTTCTTT. It yields the protein CASSLLPENTEAFF.

The chain carries TRBV6-5 and TRBJ2-7; D perhaps matches TRBD2 (5 bases). V was trimmed by 6 bases and J by 3 bases, leaving 12 bases between them. Germline CDR1 MNHEY, CDR2 SVGAGI. The CDR3 covers 13 residues. The CDR3 protein is CASRSGNFYEQYF. In nucleotides, the CDR3 is TGTGCCAGCAGATCCGGGAACTTCTACGAGCAGTACTTC.

This clonotype was picked up many times. The rearrangement joins TRBV12-3 or TRBV12-4 to TRBJ1-5; D is undetermined. With 5 bases removed from V and 7 bases from J, the gap between germline ends came to 15 bases. CDR3 size: 14 residues. CDR3 sequence: CASSILGIGQPQHF. As DNA, the CDR3 is TGTGCCAGCAGTATTCTCGGGATTGGACAGCCCCAGCATTTT.

This clonotype is judged large. This chain connects TRBV20-1 to TRBJ2-2; tentatively, D is TRBD1 (5 bases). CDR3 length equals 13 residues. V was shortened by 5 bases and J by 4 bases, with 11 bases between the two germline ends. The germline gives CDR1 DFQATT, CDR2 SNEGSKA (reference sequence). CDR3: CSALDRGTGELFF. In nucleotides, the CDR3 is TGCAGTGCTCTTGACAGAGGCACCGGGGAGCTGTTTTTT.

This clonotype has ten or more counts. In DNA form, the CDR3 reads TGTGCCAGCAGTTTAAAGGGGGCGGGCCAAACCGTCGCCTACGAGCAGTACTTC. The encoded protein is CASSLKGAGQTVAYEQYF. The chain uses TRBV27 and TRBJ2-7, with 7 bases identical to TRBD1. J was trimmed by 2 bases and V by 2 bases; bases with no gene match: 15. The CDR3 is made up of 18 amino acids. Per germline, CDR1 MNHEY and CDR2 SMNVEV (reference sequence).

This clonotype has ten or more counts. This sequence joins TRBV5-1 and TRBJ2-2, with 7 positions matching TRBD1. The CDR3 consists of 16 residues. J was trimmed by 2 bases and V by 4 bases; bases with no gene match: 8. Looked up from germline, CDR1 is SGHRS and CDR2 is YFSETQ. The CDR3 DNA follows: TGCGCCAGCAGCGTGACGACAGGGTCTAACACCGGGGAGCTGTTTTTT. Translating gives CASSVTTGSNTGELFF.

This clonotype has at least ten counts. The chain carries TRBV5-6 and TRBJ2-1; 11 bases are shared with TRBD2. Germline values: CDR1 SGHDT, CDR2 YYEEEE. The J segment lost 0 bases and the V segment lost 5 bases, leaving 10 bases of the junction unmatched. This CDR3 is 18 amino acids long. CDR3 in DNA: TGTGCCAGCAGATTCGGGGGGACTAGCGGAAACTCCTACAATGAGCAGTTCTTC. It is translated as CASRFGGTSGNSYNEQFF.

This clonotype was recorded at least ten times. V is TRBV7-9 and J is TRBJ2-2; D gene ambiguous. CDR1 and CDR2 (germline): SEHNR, FQNEAQ (reference sequence). The length of the CDR3 is 13 residues. V was trimmed by 1 base and J by 1 base, leaving 1 base between them. CDR3 DNA sequence: TGTGCCAGCAGCTTAGGGAACACCGGGGAGCTGTTTTTT. Amino acid sequence: CASSLGNTGELFF.

This clonotype was observed many times. V usage is TRBV27 and J usage is TRBJ2-6; D tentatively fits TRBD1 or TRBD2 (5 bases each). Germline CDR1 and CDR2: MNHEY and SMNVEV (reference sequence). The CDR3 spans 18 residues. The V and J ends lost 5 bases and 0 bases respectively, with 17 bases between them. The CDR3 is CASSLKNGAFSGANVLTF. The CDR3 coding sequence is TGTGCCAGCAGTCTTAAGAACGGGGCATTCTCTGGGGCCAACGTCCTGACTTTC.

V is TRBV27 and J is TRBJ1-2; D not resolved. The CDR3 totals 13 residues. Germline-derived CDR1 and CDR2 are MNHEY and SMNVEV (reference sequence). The V end was cut by 4 bases, the J end by 4 bases, with 10 bases between. The CDR3 region has the DNA TGTGCCAGCAGTTCCGGGCGGGCCTATGGCTACACCTTC. It encodes CASSSGRAYGYTF.

This clonotype has at least ten counts. The V call is TRBV27, the J call TRBJ1-2; tentative D call: TRBD1 (6 bases). Germline CDR1 MNHEY, CDR2 SMNVEV (reference sequence). V was pared by 6 bases and J by 3 bases, with 17 bases between. The CDR3 is 15 residues long. The CDR3 sequence is CASSYSGGGDYGYTF. DNA of the CDR3: TGTGCCAGCAGCTATTCAGGCGGGGGCGACTATGGCTACACCTTC.

By frequency in the sample, this clonotype is medium-sized. The V and J genes are TRBV10-3 and TRBJ2-1; 9 nucleotides line up with TRBD2. The CDR3 covers 16 residues. Germline CDR1 and CDR2: ENHRY and SYGVKD. With V trimmed by 0 bases and J by 2 bases, 2 bases remained unmatched. This chain's CDR3 is CAISESGTSTYNEQFF. In DNA, the CDR3 is TGTGCCATCAGTGAGTCAGGGACTAGCACCTACAATGAGCAGTTCTTC.